The T cell receptor beta chain under discussion was sequenced for a study of T cell repertoires in cytomegalovirus infection. Overall study: Well-studied HLA-B-restricted epitopes and recently identified HLA-C-restricted epitopes of CMV were both used in the study.

Comment on this clonotype: Its antigen is unknown.

General observations from the study: CMV-specific TCR beta clonotypes restricted by HLA-C were the ones dominating the ex vivo response.

Germline CDR1 and CDR2: SGHVS and FQNEAQ. Trimming took off 5 bases at V and 6 bases at J, with 15 bases between the two ends. The CDR3 sequence is 14 residues long. In TCRdb, the reads were re-called with MiXCR into one record per CDR3 protein. The repertoire holds about 740,000 distinct CDR3 sequences, with around 35% as singletons. The source was cultured PBMCs, collected from culture after CMV antigen stimulation. This receptor was taken from a human donor in good health (CMV status not recorded). Some clones in this sample may be carry-over from other donors' samples. This chain uses TRBV7-8 with TRBJ2-3, with D possibly being TRBD1 (5 bases). The CDR3: CASSPGQGLDTQYF. CDR3 bases: TGTGCCAGCAGCCCCGGGCAGGGTTTGGATACGCAGTATTTT. Full variable domain (rest looked up from reference TRBV7-8 and TRBJ2-3): GAGVSQSPRYKVAKRGQDVALRCDPISGHVSLFWYQQALGQGPEFLTYFQNEAQLDKSGLPSDRFFAERPEGSVSTLKIQRTQQEDSAVYLCASSPGQGLDTQYFGPGTRLTVL.